One sample yielded the 28 T cell receptor beta chains listed below, sequenced in a study of blood T cell repertoires in COVID-19. Sequencing used immunoSEQ multiplex PCR; TCRdb keeps in-frame clones, though not all of them. The sample has roughly 150,000 clones, roughly 81% seen once; the top ten hold approximately 2.6%. Material for sequencing was peripheral blood. The receptors were sampled from a woman aged 80 or older with COVID-19, enrolled during active disease.

The chain couples TRBV28 to TRBJ1-5; D gene ambiguous. Germline lookup yields CDR1 MDHEN and CDR2 SYDVKM. V was shortened by 6 bases and J by 7 bases, with 10 bases between the two germline ends. This CDR3 has 12 amino acids. The CDR3 DNA follows: TGTGCCAGCAGGGTGGTAGAGCAGCCCCAGCATTTT. It encodes CASRVVEQPQHF.

The rearrangement links TRBV2 to TRBJ2-5; tentatively, D is TRBD2 (5 bases). The V gene's germline CDR1 is SNHLY and CDR2 FYNNEI. The V and J ends lost 1 base and 5 bases respectively, with 8 bases between them. There are 13 residues in the CDR3. The CDR3 loop reads CASSEVLGETQYF. Here the CDR3 DNA reads TGTGCCAGCAGTGAAGTACTAGGGGAGACCCAGTACTTC.

V is TRBV28 and J is TRBJ2-1; 7 nucleotides match TRBD2. V lost 3 bases and J lost 10; bases outside the gene matches: 6. From germline, CDR1 is MDHEN and CDR2 SYDVKM. The CDR3 is 13 residues long. The CDR3 here is CASSFQWGGEQFF. DNA of the CDR3: TGTGCCAGCAGTTTTCAGTGGGGGGGGGAGCAGTTCTTC.

The CDR3 nucleotides are TGTGCCAGCTCCCCTTCTGGGGCCAACGTCCTGACTTTC. Protein product: CASSPSGANVLTF. This chain uses TRBV18 with TRBJ2-6; unclear D gene. V was pared by 6 bases and J by 1 base, with 4 bases between. Germline CDR1 and CDR2: KGHSH and LQKENI. The CDR3 length is 13 residues.

The gene calls are TRBV6-5 and TRBJ1-2, with TRBD1 as a possible D gene (5 bases). Per germline, CDR1 MNHEY and CDR2 SVGAGI. The CDR3 is 12 amino acids. The ends were cut back, 6 bases at V and 4 bases at J, with 9 bases in the middle. CDR3 sequence reads: CASRRQPYGYTF. Written as DNA, the CDR3 is TGTGCCAGCAGGCGACAGCCCTATGGCTACACCTTC.

The chain links TRBV2 to TRBJ1-6; a weak D match, TRBD1 (6 bases). The CDR3 spans 12 residues. Germline CDR1 and CDR2: SNHLY and FYNNEI. V was trimmed by 7 bases and J by 9 bases, leaving 10 bases between them. The CDR3 sequence: CASNRVGSPLHF. CDR3 in DNA: TGTGCCAGCAACAGGGTGGGTTCACCCCTCCACTTT.

This clone was picked up one time. The chain has TRBV20-1 and TRBJ2-5; 7 bases agree with TRBD1. V was clipped by 6 bases and J by 5 bases; unmatched bases: 3. Germline CDR1 is DFQATT and CDR2 is SNEGSKA (reference sequence). The CDR3 sequence is 11 residues long. CDR3 coding DNA: TGCAGTGCAACAGGGGAGGAGACCCAGTACTTC. It specifies CSATGEETQYF.

V and J are TRBV28 and TRBJ1-1, with 7 positions matching TRBD1. CDR1 MDHEN and CDR2 SYDVKM come from the germline V gene. The CDR3 covers 14 residues. Trimming removed 6 bases from V and 2 bases from J; junction bases left unmatched: 6. The CDR3 bases are TGTGCCAGCAGCGCCGGGACAGCCAACACTGAAGCTTTCTTT. Its protein is CASSAGTANTEAFF. Full variable domain (remainder filled in from reference TRBV28 and TRBJ1-1): DVKVTQSSRYLVKRTGEKVFLECVQDMDHENMFWYRQDPGLGLRLIYFSYDVKMKEKGDIPEGYSVSREKKERFSLILESASTNQTSMYLCASSAGTANTEAFFGQGTRLTVV.

This chain uses TRBV6-2 or TRBV6-3 with TRBJ2-2, with 12 bases that match TRBD2. CDR3 length: 18 residues. Germline V gene data show CDR1 as MNHEY and CDR2 as SVGEGT. Trimming at V came to 0 bases and at J to 2 bases, leaving 4 bases not matched to a gene. CDR3 protein: CASSYSLAGGHNTGELFF. In nucleotides, the CDR3 is TGTGCCAGCAGTTACTCGCTAGCGGGGGGGCACAACACCGGGGAGCTGTTTTTT.

J is TRBJ2-3 and V is TRBV5-4; TRBD2 matches 8 bases. CDR1 and CDR2 from the germline V gene are SGHNT and YYREEE (reference sequence). V shed 1 base, J shed 6 bases, and the junction held 10 bases outside the gene matches. The CDR3 runs to 16 residues. CDR3 DNA sequence: TGTGCCAGCAGCTTGTTCGGGGGGGCCCGTACGGATACGCAGTATTTT. Protein product: CASSLFGGARTDTQYF.

This clone came up once. The chain recombines TRBV11-1 with TRBJ2-1; 7 nucleotides match TRBD1. CDR1 and CDR2 (germline): SGHAT, FQDESV (reference sequence). The CDR3 consists of 14 residues. Trimming cost V 5 bases and J 10 bases; bases outside gene matches: 11. The CDR3 is CASSPYNRGGEQFF. In DNA form, the CDR3 reads TGTGCCAGCAGCCCTTACAACAGGGGTGGAGAGCAGTTCTTC.

The rearrangement joins TRBV10-3 to TRBJ2-7, with 10 nucleotides matching TRBD2. Germline CDR1 ENHRY, CDR2 SYGVKD. The CDR3 covers 12 residues. After removal of 8 bases from V and 5 bases from J, the junction contained 3 bases not matched to a gene. The CDR3 bases are TGTGCCATCGGGGGACTAGCGAACGAGCAGTACTTC. Translating it yields CAIGGLANEQYF.

The V and J genes are TRBV20-1 and TRBJ2-7; a possible D gene is TRBD1 (5 bases). The CDR3 is 11 residues long. Trimming pared 2 bases from V and 6 bases from J, leaving 8 bases between. The germline CDR1 and CDR2 sequences are DFQATT and SNEGSKA (reference sequence). CDR3 residues: CSARITGEQYF. Written as DNA, the CDR3 is TGCAGTGCTAGAATTACAGGCGAGCAGTACTTC.

The chain carries TRBV2 and TRBJ2-7; 7 bases align to TRBD2. The CDR3 runs to 12 residues. Germline V CDR1 and CDR2: SNHLY, FYNNEI. Trimming at V came to 8 bases and at J to 3 bases, leaving 4 bases not matched to a gene. The DNA for the CDR3 is TGTGCCAGCCGGACTAGGTACTACGAGCAGTACTTC. Its protein is CASRTRYYEQYF.

V and J are TRBV18 and TRBJ2-2, with D possibly TRBD1 on 5 matching bases. The CDR3 is 15 amino acids. The germline V gene has CDR1 KGHSH and CDR2 LQKENI. Trimming took off 5 bases at V and 3 bases at J, with 13 bases between the two ends. Written as DNA, the CDR3 is TGTGCCAGCTCAAGCTCTGGACACGACACCGGGGAGCTGTTTTTT. Translating gives CASSSSGHDTGELFF.

The J gene is TRBJ2-3, the V gene TRBV5-6, with D tentatively TRBD2 (5 bases). Trimming left V 1 base short and J 0 bases short, with 12 bases between. This CDR3 comprises 16 residues. Germline V lookup: CDR1 SGHDT, CDR2 YYEEEE. The CDR3 sequence is CASSLKLDSSTDTQYF. As DNA, the CDR3 is TGTGCCAGCAGCTTGAAGCTGGACTCTAGCACAGATACGCAGTATTTT.

The chain carries TRBV11-3 and TRBJ2-2; a possible D gene is TRBD2 (6 bases). CDR1 and CDR2 (germline): SGHNT, YENEEA. The V and J ends lost 2 bases and 1 base respectively, with 8 bases between them. The CDR3 runs to 15 residues. This CDR3 reads CASSLPAGNTGELFF. For the CDR3, the DNA is TGTGCCAGCAGCTTACCAGCGGGGAACACCGGGGAGCTGTTTTTT.

CDR3 region: CASSPLWTSARQETQYF. In DNA form, the CDR3 reads TGTGCCAGCTCACCACTATGGACTAGCGCCCGACAAGAGACCCAGTACTTC. The V call is TRBV18, the J call TRBJ2-5; 9 bases map to TRBD2. The CDR3 loop spans 17 amino acids. Germline V lookup: CDR1 KGHSH, CDR2 LQKENI. With V trimmed by 1 base and J by 2 bases, 8 bases remained unmatched.

The rearrangement joins TRBV7-3 to TRBJ2-7, with D hard to call. CDR3 length equals 13 residues. Germline values: CDR1 SGHTA, CDR2 FQGTGA. V was shortened by 4 bases and J by 6 bases, with 13 bases between the two germline ends. CDR3: CASSSTGNGEQYF. The CDR3 DNA reads as TGTGCCAGCAGCTCGACTGGTAACGGCGAGCAGTACTTC.

This sequence joins TRBV18 and TRBJ2-7; the D gene is possibly TRBD2 (5 bases). The germline V gene encodes CDR1 KGHSH and CDR2 LQKENI. V lost 5 bases to trimming and J lost 7 bases, with 9 bases between them. This CDR3 region has 11 residues. Written as DNA, the CDR3 is TGTGCCAGCTCAGACTATGGGGAGCAGTACTTC. Amino acids: CASSDYGEQYF.

V and J are TRBV19 and TRBJ1-5; tentatively, D is TRBD1 (5 bases). The CDR3 is 16 residues long. Per germline, CDR1 LNHDA and CDR2 SQIVND (reference sequence). The germline V and J ends were trimmed by 2 bases and 6 bases, with 17 bases remaining between them. The CDR3 DNA reads as TGTGCCAGTAGTATAATTCAGGGAAGTTTCGGTCAGCCCCAGCATTTT. Translation gives CASSIIQGSFGQPQHF.

V is TRBV5-1 and J is TRBJ2-1, with 8 bases matching TRBD2. With 2 bases clipped from V and 7 bases from J, the junction kept 8 bases outside the gene matches. The germline V gene has CDR1 SGHRS and CDR2 YFSETQ. This CDR3 region has 15 residues. The CDR3 DNA sequence: TGCGCCAGCAGCTTTGATCCTAGCGGGTATAATGAGCAGTTCTTC. Translating it yields CASSFDPSGYNEQFF.

The chain links TRBV9 to TRBJ2-3; 7 bases fit TRBD2. CDR1 and CDR2 (germline): SGDLS, YYNGEE. With 3 bases clipped from V and 0 bases from J, the junction kept 16 bases outside the gene matches. The CDR3 runs to 19 residues. CDR3 loop: CASSAWDGMGGTSTDTQYF. CDR3 coding DNA: TGTGCCAGCAGCGCCTGGGATGGGATGGGGGGGACTAGCACAGATACGCAGTATTTT.

The chain employs TRBV5-1 and TRBJ2-1; 8 positions match TRBD2. This CDR3 spans 14 amino acids. Unmatched junction bases numbered 3, after V lost 4 bases and J lost 3 bases. Germline CDR1 SGHRS, CDR2 YFSETQ. The CDR3 nucleotides are TGCGCCAGCAGCGCCAGCGGGAGCTACAATGAGCAGTTCTTC. Amino acids: CASSASGSYNEQFF.

The genes are TRBV5-1 and TRBJ2-7; 7 bases align to TRBD1. This CDR3 comprises 14 residues. Per germline, CDR1 SGHRS and CDR2 YFSETQ. V dropped 2 bases and J dropped 1; count of bases not matched to a gene: 3. The CDR3 nucleotides are TGCGCCAGCAGCTTCACAGGGGCATCCTACGAGCAGTACTTC. As protein: CASSFTGASYEQYF.

V is TRBV21-1 and J is TRBJ1-4; the D call TRBD1 from the table was never checked on the DNA. TRBV21-1 is described as a pseudogene. CDR3 length equals 18 residues. CDR3 in DNA: TGTGCCAGCAGTCGATCAGTCCTACAGGGGGACACTAATGAAAAACTGTTTTTT. This sequence encodes CASSRSVLQGDTNEKLFF.

The rearrangement joins TRBV5-4 to TRBJ2-7; 8 bases are shared with TRBD2. Unmatched junction bases numbered 6, after V lost 0 bases and J lost 4 bases. The CDR3 is made up of 15 amino acids. Germline V gives CDR1 SGHNT, CDR2 YYREEE (reference sequence). The chain's CDR3 is CASSLGAGGAYEQYF. CDR3 in DNA: TGTGCCAGCAGCTTGGGGGCGGGGGGAGCGTACGAGCAGTACTTC. Using reference TRBV5-4 and TRBJ2-7 for the parts outside the CDR3, the full variable domain is ETGVTQSPTHLIKTRGQQVTLRCSSQSGHNTVSWYQQALGQGPQFIFQYYREEENGRGNFPPRFSGLQFPNYSSELNVNALELDDSALYLCASSLGAGGAYEQYFGPGTRLTVT.

V gene TRBV5-6 combines with J gene TRBJ2-6; TRBD1 matches at 10 bases. J gave up 3 bases and V 0 bases, and 6 bases lay outside the gene matches. There are 18 residues in the CDR3. Germline CDR1 reads SGHDT; CDR2 reads YYEEEE. The CDR3 bases are TGTGCCAGCAGCTTGGCCGCGACAGGGGGCCTTGGGGCCAACGTCCTGACTTTC. Encoded protein: CASSLAATGGLGANVLTF.